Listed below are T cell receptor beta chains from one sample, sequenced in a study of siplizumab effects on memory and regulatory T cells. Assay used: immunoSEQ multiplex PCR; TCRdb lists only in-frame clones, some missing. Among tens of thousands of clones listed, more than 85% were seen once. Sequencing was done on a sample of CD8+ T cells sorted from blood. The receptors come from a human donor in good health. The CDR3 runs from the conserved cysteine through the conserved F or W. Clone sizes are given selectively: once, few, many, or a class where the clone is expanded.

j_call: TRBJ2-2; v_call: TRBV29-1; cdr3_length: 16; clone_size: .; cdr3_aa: CSVEESGTAGTGELFF
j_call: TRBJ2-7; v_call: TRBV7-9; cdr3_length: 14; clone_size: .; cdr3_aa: CASSGWDREWEQYF
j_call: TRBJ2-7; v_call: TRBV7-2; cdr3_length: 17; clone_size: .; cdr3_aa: CASSRGTSGRISYEQYF
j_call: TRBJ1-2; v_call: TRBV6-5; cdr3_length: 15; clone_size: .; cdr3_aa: CASSYSQGTNYGYTF
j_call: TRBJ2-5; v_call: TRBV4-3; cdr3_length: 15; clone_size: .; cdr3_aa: CASSQDRGVQETQYF
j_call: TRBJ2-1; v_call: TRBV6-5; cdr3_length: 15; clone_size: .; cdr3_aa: CASSLTGNPYNEQFF
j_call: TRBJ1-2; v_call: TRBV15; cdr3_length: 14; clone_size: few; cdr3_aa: CATSTGTGGIGYTF
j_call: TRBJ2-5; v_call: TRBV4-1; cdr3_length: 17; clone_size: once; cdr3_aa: CASSQDPKGRTQETQYF
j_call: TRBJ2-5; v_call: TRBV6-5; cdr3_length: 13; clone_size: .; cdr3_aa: CASRNQGEETQYF
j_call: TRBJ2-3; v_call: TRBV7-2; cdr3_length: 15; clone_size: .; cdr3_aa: CASSWSAGGTDTQYF
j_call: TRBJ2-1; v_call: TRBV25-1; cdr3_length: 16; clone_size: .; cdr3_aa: CASSPQAGTGGGEQFF
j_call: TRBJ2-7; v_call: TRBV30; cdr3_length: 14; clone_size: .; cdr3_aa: CAWGQGLTSYEQYF
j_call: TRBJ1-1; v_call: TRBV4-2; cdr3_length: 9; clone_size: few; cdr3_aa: CASSTEAFF
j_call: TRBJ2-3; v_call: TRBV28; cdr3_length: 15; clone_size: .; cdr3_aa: CASSLGSSSTDTQYF
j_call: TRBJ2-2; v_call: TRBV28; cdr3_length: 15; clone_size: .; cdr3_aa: CASSPTGSGTGELFF
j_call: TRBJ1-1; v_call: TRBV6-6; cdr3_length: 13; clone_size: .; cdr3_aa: CASPPALNTEAFF
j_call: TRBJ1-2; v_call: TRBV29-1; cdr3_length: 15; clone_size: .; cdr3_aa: CSVESGTENPYGYTF
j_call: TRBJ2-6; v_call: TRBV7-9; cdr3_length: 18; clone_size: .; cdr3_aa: CASSRTGGEPTGANVLTF
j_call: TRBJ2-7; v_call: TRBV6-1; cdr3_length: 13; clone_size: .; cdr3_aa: CASSEATPYEQYF
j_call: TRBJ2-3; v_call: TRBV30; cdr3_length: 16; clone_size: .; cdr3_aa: CAWSLRTSGGADTQYF